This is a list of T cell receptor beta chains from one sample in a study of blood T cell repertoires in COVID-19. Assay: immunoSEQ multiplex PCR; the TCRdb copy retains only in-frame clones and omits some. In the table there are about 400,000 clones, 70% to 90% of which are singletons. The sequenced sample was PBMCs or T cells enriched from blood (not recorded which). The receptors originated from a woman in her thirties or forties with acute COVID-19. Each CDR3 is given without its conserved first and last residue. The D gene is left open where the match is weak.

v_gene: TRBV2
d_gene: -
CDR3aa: ASTFGELGNTIY

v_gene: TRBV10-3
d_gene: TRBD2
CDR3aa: AIRRSGGTFDEQY

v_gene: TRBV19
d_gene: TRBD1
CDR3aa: ASSDRANYGYT

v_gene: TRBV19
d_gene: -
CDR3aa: ASSMGTYGYT

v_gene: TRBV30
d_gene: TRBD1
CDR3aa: AWAGTGNQPQH

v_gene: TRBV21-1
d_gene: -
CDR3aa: ASRTLGGQGLRSGANVLT

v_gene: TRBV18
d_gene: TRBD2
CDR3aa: ASSPLAGRSDTQY

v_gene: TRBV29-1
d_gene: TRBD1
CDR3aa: SVEPGQGRGAF

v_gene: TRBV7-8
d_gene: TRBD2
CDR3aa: ASSRGGLTGELF

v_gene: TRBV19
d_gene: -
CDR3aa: ASSISSNQPQH

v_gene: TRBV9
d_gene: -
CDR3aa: ASSVGGGANVLT

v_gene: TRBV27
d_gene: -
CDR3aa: ASRGWGVRDEQY

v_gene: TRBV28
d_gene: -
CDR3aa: ASSLARSNQPQH

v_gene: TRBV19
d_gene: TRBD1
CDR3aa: ASSIGTGGYNSPLH

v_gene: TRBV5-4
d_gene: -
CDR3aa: ASSWTQGIVTEAF